The entry below gives a single T cell receptor beta chain sequence along with its context. Its antigen remains unidentified. The PCR contained 60 Vbeta and 13 Jbeta primers. TCRdb's table, derived via immunoSEQ multiplex PCR, lists solely in-frame clones and lacks some. The profile shows 100,000 to 150,000 clones, 74% of them singletons. The data derive from a study of cytomegalovirus exposure and HLA in healthy donors. The CDR3 has 15 residues. The V gene's germline CDR1 is MDHEN and CDR2 SYDVKM. V was shortened by 5 bases and J by 1 base, with 14 bases between the two germline ends. Whole-study results and caveats: Analysis was carried out at a later point, and it linked a missense DCLRE1C variant to TCR beta V- and J-gene trimming. Accurate HLA-A and HLA-B prediction from TCR beta sequences was reported for most subjects.

V is TRBV28 and J is TRBJ1-1; no reliable D call. Input material: PBMCs. This TCR was recovered from a man aged 35 to 55 in good health and CMV-seropositive. The CDR3 nucleotides read TGTGCCAGCAGTATCCCCAGCAGCGGGAACACTGAAGCTTTCTTT. The encoded protein is CASSIPSSGNTEAFF. The full variable domain, completed using reference TRBV28 and TRBJ1-1, is DVKVTQSSRYLVKRTGEKVFLECVQDMDHENMFWYRQDPGLGLRLIYFSYDVKMKEKGDIPEGYSVSREKKERFSLILESASTNQTSMYLCASSIPSSGNTEAFFGQGTRLTVV.